This is a list of T cell receptor beta chains from one sample in a study of cytomegalovirus exposure and HLA in healthy donors. Clones were sequenced by immunoSEQ multiplex PCR, and TCRdb holds only the in-frame ones, with some missing. Of about 170,000 clones in the sample, 70% to 80% were seen once. The sequenced sample was PBMCs. The receptors stem from a female donor in good health and CMV-seronegative. Both conserved end residues are part of each CDR3. Clone sizes are given selectively: once, few, many, or a class where the clone is expanded.

abundance	v_gene	CDR3aa
-	TRBV4-2	CASSQSPAGGFFTGELFF
once	TRBV19	CASSTRGGLEEQFF
-	TRBV28	CASTSRGYGYTF
-	TRBV7-9	CATNFGRSYNSPLHF
few	TRBV5-1	CASAREVQAGETQYF
-	TRBV27	CASSHGTNDEQYF
-	TRBV5-1	CASRSDGGPNEQFF
-	TRBV18	CASSPRTGGSNEQYF
-	TRBV28	CASRRDGHYEQYF
few	TRBV10-3	CAISTTGQNYGYTF
once	TRBV7-6	CASSLAGGTGPHNEQFF
-	TRBV27	CASSPPQGLYGYTF
-	TRBV7-2	CASSLTGENTEAFF
-	TRBV15	CATSRDRGSIRNF
-	TRBV6-1	CASRGAGGPYETQYF
-	TRBV7-6	CASSPRYNEQFF
-	TRBV6-1	CASTSGINTGELFF
-	TRBV7-2	CASKPGQSYEQYF
-	TRBV19	CASRPLGQKISGNTIYF
once	TRBV29-1	CSVEMAGGERYEQYF
-	TRBV27	CASTDTGDVPMEEQYF
-	TRBV4-2	CASSRRGGSGANGLTF
few	TRBV28	CASRQAGNTIYF
once	TRBV4-2	CASSQDPGIAKNIQYF
-	TRBV28	CASSPHTANTGELFF
-	TRBV30	CAWTRAGGLNTEAFF
-	TRBV5-5	CASSYGQRDYEQYF
-	TRBV5-1	CASRSGGAGSTDTQYF
once	TRBV28	CASSFAGEKNIQYF
few	TRBV29-1	CSVGHRGADSQYF
-	TRBV7-2	CASSFLAGVNEQFF
-	TRBV18	CASSPDLRSLNEKLFF
-	TRBV18	CASSLGQWADTQYF
-	TRBV19	CATKVTGNQPQHF
few	TRBV10-1	CASSERQFGNTIYF
-	TRBV6-5	CASSYLPGQGNTEAFF
-	TRBV7-2	CASWGGRTSTFF
-	TRBV4-2	CASSQDSGYGYTF
-	TRBV23-1	CASSQSGEGSSYEQYF
-	TRBV4-2	CASSLTTGTGGSGANVLTF
-	TRBV5-1	CASSSQGDQPQHF
once	TRBV5-1	CASSWSGMTTDEQYF
-	TRBV5-1	CASRGAETQYF
-	TRBV20-1	CSASIGAREYF
few	TRBV4-2	CASSQGLDREGEKLFF